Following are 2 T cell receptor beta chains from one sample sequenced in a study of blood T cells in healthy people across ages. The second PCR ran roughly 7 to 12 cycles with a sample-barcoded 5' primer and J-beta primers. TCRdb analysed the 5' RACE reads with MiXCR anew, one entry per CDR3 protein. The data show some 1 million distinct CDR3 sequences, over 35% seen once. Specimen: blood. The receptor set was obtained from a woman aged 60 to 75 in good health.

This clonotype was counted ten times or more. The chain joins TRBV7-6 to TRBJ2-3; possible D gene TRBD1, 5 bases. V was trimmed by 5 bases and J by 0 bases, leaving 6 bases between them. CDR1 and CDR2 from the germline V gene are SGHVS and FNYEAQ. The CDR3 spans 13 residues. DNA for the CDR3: TGTGCCAGCAGCCGACAGAGCACAGATACGCAGTATTTT. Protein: CASSRQSTDTQYF.

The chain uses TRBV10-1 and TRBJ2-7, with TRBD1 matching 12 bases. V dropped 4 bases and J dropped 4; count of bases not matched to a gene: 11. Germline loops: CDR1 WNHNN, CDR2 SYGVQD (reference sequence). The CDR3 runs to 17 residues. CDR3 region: CASSGYQPGQGAYEQYF. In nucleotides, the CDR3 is TGCGCCAGCAGTGGGTACCAGCCGGGACAGGGGGCTTACGAGCAGTACTTC.